Following are 6 T cell receptor beta chains from one sample sequenced in a study of shared clonotypes between healthy human individuals. TCRdb's table, derived via immunoSEQ multiplex PCR, lists solely in-frame clones and lacks some. The top ten hold approximately 0.45% of the sample, which has around 1.5 million clones, 95% to 99% seen once. The sample consisted of naive CD4+ T cells sorted from blood. Subset here: CD45RA+ positively selected. These receptors all stem from a young man in good health.

In this sample, this clone turned up once. The CDR3 is CASRGTYSSYNEQFF. Here the CDR3 DNA reads TGTGCCAGCAGAGGGACGTATTCCTCCTACAATGAGCAGTTCTTC. The chain combines TRBV7-2 with TRBJ2-1; D possibly matches TRBD1 or TRBD2 (5 bases each). Trimming took off 6 bases at V and 0 bases at J, with 12 bases between the two ends. CDR3 length equals 15 residues. Germline CDR1 SGHTA, CDR2 FQGNSA.

The V and J genes are TRBV4-3 and TRBJ2-2, with unresolved D. Germline V CDR1 and CDR2: LGHNA, YSLEER. This CDR3 contains 15 residues. V dropped 0 bases and J dropped 1 base, with 6 bases sitting between them. The CDR3 sequence: CASSQDWRNTGELFF. CDR3 DNA: TGCGCCAGCAGCCAAGATTGGAGGAACACCGGGGAGCTGTTTTTT.

As for this clone: The sample carries other DNA sequences with the same CDR3. The chain combines TRBV5-1 with TRBJ2-1; no clear D gene. Germline V gene lookup returns CDR1 SGHRS and CDR2 YFSETQ. V was clipped by 2 bases and J by 8 bases, with 5 bases between them. This CDR3 is 11 amino acids long. The CDR3 sequence: CASSLSDEQFF. The CDR3 bases are TGCGCCAGCAGCTTATCCGATGAGCAGTTCTTC.

This clone was detected only once. The gene calls are TRBV18 and TRBJ1-1; D remains ambiguous. Trimming left V 0 bases short and J 0 bases short, with 5 bases between. The CDR3 has 14 residues. Looked up from germline, CDR1 is KGHSH and CDR2 is LQKENI. CDR3 loop: CASSPPAVNTEAFF. The CDR3 region has the DNA TGTGCCAGCTCACCACCGGCCGTGAACACTGAAGCTTTCTTT. Looking up the rest from reference TRBV18 and TRBJ1-1 gives the full variable domain: NAGVMQNPRHLVRRRGQEARLRCSPMKGHSHVYWYRQLPEEGLKFMVYLQKENIIDESGMPKERFSAEFPKEGPSILRIQQVVRGDSAAYFCASSPPAVNTEAFFGQGTRLTVV.

The CDR3 nucleotides are TGTGCCAGCAGTTTACGCGAAAACCGGAGGGACGAGCAGTACTTC. This gives the protein CASSLRENRRDEQYF. This rearrangement joins TRBV27 to TRBJ2-7; D might be TRBD2 (6 bases). The V end was cut by 2 bases, the J end by 5 bases, with 16 bases between. Germline V gene data show CDR1 as MNHEY and CDR2 as SMNVEV (reference sequence). The CDR3 covers 15 residues.

This chain uses TRBV11-3 with TRBJ2-2; D gene ambiguous. Germline V lookup: CDR1 SGHNT, CDR2 YENEEA. Trimming pared 6 bases from V and 6 bases from J, leaving 8 bases between. This CDR3 spans 12 amino acids. DNA for the CDR3: TGTGCCAGCAGGAATCTGGCCGGGGAGCTGTTTTTT. Its translation: CASRNLAGELFF.